This entry is about one TCR beta chain. Its antigen target is currently unknown. Per-base qualities were not stored, and no clone one base away is much larger. The data stem from a study of blood T cell repertoires in COVID-19 (dated by TCRdb to 2019 to 2021). Some background on the complete study: Samples from collaborators originated in the United States, Italy and Spain and spanned both the acute and convalescent phases of COVID-19. Samples came from the ongoing ImmuneRACE study (first 160 participants) plus 1,254 subjects from 6 global collaborators. A freely available public database, intended as a resource for researchers studying the immune response to SARS-CoV-2, is where the repertoires were released. Subjects who had been exposed to COVID-19, were actively infected with it, or had recovered from it provided the deeply sampled blood TCRbeta repertoires that made up the dataset. The material from the prospective study consisted of cDNA or gDNA derived from T cells, B-cell-depleted T cells, or PBMCs. Where available, HLA class I and class II types were obtained from metadata supplied by the sample provider rather than from assay-based typing. Sample metadata almost always included a de-identified subject ID, COVID-19 status, age in years and sex.

The immunoSEQ Assay, a bias-controlled multiplex PCR, was used to amplify TCRbeta CDR3 regions from genomic DNA. Processing in the source paper ran as follows. The number of nucleated cells in each sample was estimated by amplification of reference gene primers within the assay. Sequence reads were collapsed and filtered to measure the absolute abundance of every unique TCRbeta CDR3 rearrangement. For each sample, productive Simpson clonality was calculated as the square root of Simpson's diversity index over productive rearrangements. TCRdb stores this immuneACCESS table with in-frame sequences only. Part of the clones is absent; in the studies checked, under half of the shortfall reflects unresolved V genes, and no reason is known for the rest. The V and J calls and clone size come from that table; D and trimming were worked out from the DNA. This sample comprises more than 95,000 clones, 75% to 90% of them detected only once. The ten largest clones add up to approximately 3% of the sample.

What the work shows at the level of the full study, not this receptor alone: Clinical and demographic metadata were provided uncurated, with the amount varying by source and participant.

Per the germline V gene, ENHRY is the CDR1 and SYGVKD is the CDR2. Including the terminal cysteine and phenylalanine, the CDR3 comprises 12 residues. The retained sequence is limited to the CDR3, 36 bases, with the frame set at the first base. The germline ends are 10 bases apart after V is trimmed by 2 bases and J by 11 bases. At one collaborating source in Seattle, patients were enrolled during active infection and were followed longitudinally through the course of disease. Each collaborating institution followed its own protocols to collect whole blood in K2EDTA tubes. For TCRbeta analysis, collaborators shipped samples as frozen whole blood, isolated PBMCs, or DNA extracted from either of those sample types.

The chain uses TRBV10-3 and TRBJ1-3; no D gene call is confident. The clonotype was recovered from a woman older than 75 with COVID-19, enrolled during active disease. Specimen: peripheral blood. The CDR3 region has the sequence CAISEEPTAIYF. In nucleotide form, the sequence is TGTGCCATCAGTGAGGAGCCCACCGCCATATATTTT.